This T cell receptor beta chain was sequenced during a study of CD8 T cells in ankylosing spondylitis. Study results and limitations: Significantly higher representation of disease-linked clones was reported for matched ankylosing spondylitis synovial fluid. Made up of roughly 8 highly homologous variants, a TCR beta motif appeared characteristic of ankylosing spondylitis blood.

This clonotype was picked up a small number of times. Its antigen remains unknown. CDR1 and CDR2 from the germline V gene are SGHRS and YFSETQ. This CDR3 is built from 16 residues. The J segment lost 6 bases and the V segment lost 0 bases, leaving 7 bases of the junction unmatched. Each CDR3 protein gets one entry after TCRdb re-called the 5' RACE reads with MiXCR. The table lists 390,000 or so distinct CDR3 sequences, 20% to 25% of them singletons. The chain uses TRBV5-1 and TRBJ2-7; 12 nucleotides align to TRBD2. Sequencing was done on a sample of blood, either unsorted or a sorted T cell fraction (not recorded which). The TCR sequence derives from a male donor with ankylosing spondylitis. The CDR3, as DNA: TGCGCCAGCAGCTTGGTAACTAGCGGGAGGTATCGCGAGCAGTACTTC. Translation: CASSLVTSGRYREQYF.